A selection of T cell receptor beta chains follows, all from one sample in a study of OX40 agonist ivuxolimab in advanced cancers. Measured with immunoSEQ multiplex PCR; TCRdb has only the in-frame clones, and not every one. The table includes tens of thousands of clones, approximately 72% detected once. Sample: CD4+ or CD8+ T cells sorted from blood, taken in a trial of the OX40 agonist ivuxolimab. The receptors originated from an adult with an advanced solid tumor such as melanoma, head and neck, liver or kidney cancer. CDR3s include the opening cysteine and the closing phenylalanine or tryptophan. The order of the fields is clone size, J gene, V gene, D gene, CDR3 protein, CDR3 DNA. A D gene is named only where the DNA matches it firmly. Not every row has a clone size; where given, it reads once, few, many or a size class.

clone size: NA; J gene: TRBJ2-2; V gene: TRBV5-1; D gene: TRBD1; CDR3 protein: CASSLAGGPNTGELFF; CDR3 DNA: TGCGCCAGCAGCTTGGCAGGGGGTCCTAACACCGGGGAGCTGTTTTTT
clone size: NA; J gene: TRBJ1-2; V gene: TRBV5-4; D gene: NA; CDR3 protein: CASSLALGEGKGYTF; CDR3 DNA: TGTGCCAGCAGCTTGGCTCTTGGGGAGGGGAAGGGCTACACCTTC
clone size: few; J gene: TRBJ2-1; V gene: TRBV9; D gene: NA; CDR3 protein: CASSVAGTPNEQFF; CDR3 DNA: TGTGCCAGCAGCGTAGCAGGGACACCCAATGAGCAGTTCTTC
clone size: NA; J gene: TRBJ2-1; V gene: TRBV5-6; D gene: NA; CDR3 protein: CASTTIANEQFF; CDR3 DNA: TGTGCCAGCACGACAATAGCTAATGAGCAGTTCTTC
clone size: few; J gene: TRBJ1-5; V gene: TRBV5-5; D gene: NA; CDR3 protein: CASSFYGVSNQPQHF; CDR3 DNA: TGTGCCAGCAGCTTTTATGGGGTGAGCAATCAGCCCCAGCATTTT
clone size: few; J gene: TRBJ1-5; V gene: TRBV30; D gene: NA; CDR3 protein: CAWSVGSPNQPQHF; CDR3 DNA: TGTGCCTGGAGTGTCGGCAGCCCCAATCAGCCCCAGCATTTT
clone size: NA; J gene: TRBJ2-7; V gene: TRBV6-6; D gene: NA; CDR3 protein: CASSYSTGNLYEQYF; CDR3 DNA: TGTGCCAGCAGTTACTCCACAGGAAACCTCTACGAGCAGTACTTC
clone size: NA; J gene: TRBJ1-5; V gene: TRBV27; D gene: NA; CDR3 protein: CASSSQTGLSQHF; CDR3 DNA: TGTGCCAGCAGTTCGCAAACTGGTCTGTCCCAGCATTTT
clone size: NA; J gene: TRBJ2-1; V gene: TRBV11-2; D gene: NA; CDR3 protein: CASSQPGQTPYNEQFF; CDR3 DNA: TGTGCCAGCAGCCAACCGGGGCAAACACCCTACAATGAGCAGTTCTTC
clone size: NA; J gene: TRBJ2-1; V gene: TRBV4-1; D gene: TRBD2; CDR3 protein: CASSQVTSGGSYNEQFF; CDR3 DNA: TGCGCCAGCAGCCAAGTTACTAGCGGGGGGTCCTACAATGAGCAGTTCTTC
clone size: few; J gene: TRBJ2-7; V gene: TRBV5-4; D gene: NA; CDR3 protein: CASSFRGGGEQYF; CDR3 DNA: TGTGCCAGCAGCTTTCGGGGAGGGGGCGAGCAGTACTTC
clone size: NA; J gene: TRBJ2-3; V gene: TRBV19; D gene: TRBD2; CDR3 protein: CASSLAGAYTDTQYF; CDR3 DNA: TGTGCCAGTAGCTTAGCGGGGGCCTACACAGATACGCAGTATTTT
clone size: NA; J gene: TRBJ2-7; V gene: TRBV4-1; D gene: TRBD1; CDR3 protein: CASSQVFGTGAYEQYF; CDR3 DNA: TGCGCCAGCAGCCAAGTTTTTGGGACAGGGGCCTACGAGCAGTACTTC
clone size: NA; J gene: TRBJ2-2; V gene: TRBV5-1; D gene: TRBD2; CDR3 protein: CASSLRETSGGTGELFF; CDR3 DNA: TGCGCCAGCAGCTTGCGAGAGACTAGCGGGGGAACCGGGGAGCTGTTTTTT
clone size: NA; J gene: TRBJ2-3; V gene: TRBV7-9; D gene: TRBD2; CDR3 protein: CASSSGPASGSSDTQYF; CDR3 DNA: TGTGCCAGCAGCTCAGGACCGGCTAGCGGGAGTTCAGATACGCAGTATTTT
clone size: NA; J gene: TRBJ2-7; V gene: TRBV7-9; D gene: NA; CDR3 protein: CASSLVGDLTEQYF; CDR3 DNA: TGTGCCAGCAGCTTAGTCGGCGATCTTACCGAGCAGTACTTC
clone size: NA; J gene: TRBJ2-7; V gene: TRBV28; D gene: TRBD2; CDR3 protein: CASRSTSGSMQYF; CDR3 DNA: TGTGCCAGCCGATCGACTAGCGGGAGTATGCAGTACTTC
clone size: few; J gene: TRBJ1-5; V gene: TRBV6-1; D gene: TRBD1; CDR3 protein: CASRRDSDQPQHF; CDR3 DNA: TGTGCCAGCAGGAGGGACAGCGATCAGCCCCAGCATTTT
clone size: NA; J gene: TRBJ1-2; V gene: TRBV5-6; D gene: TRBD1; CDR3 protein: CASSIGQEGAYGYTF; CDR3 DNA: TGTGCCAGCAGCATCGGACAGGAGGGGGCCTATGGCTACACCTTC
clone size: NA; J gene: TRBJ2-5; V gene: TRBV11-2; D gene: NA; CDR3 protein: CASSTRVGQGQVGTQYF; CDR3 DNA: TGTGCCAGCAGCACTCGGGTCGGGCAGGGGCAAGTCGGGACCCAGTACTTC
clone size: few; J gene: TRBJ2-1; V gene: TRBV5-1; D gene: NA; CDR3 protein: CASSFMGNEQFF; CDR3 DNA: TGCGCCAGCAGCTTTATGGGTAATGAGCAGTTCTTC
clone size: NA; J gene: TRBJ2-5; V gene: TRBV28; D gene: TRBD2; CDR3 protein: CASTISGRETQYF; CDR3 DNA: TGTGCCAGCACCATTAGCGGGAGAGAGACCCAGTACTTC
clone size: NA; J gene: TRBJ2-3; V gene: TRBV5-5; D gene: TRBD1; CDR3 protein: CASSKRLDRGFSDTQYF; CDR3 DNA: TGTGCCAGCAGCAAGAGACTGGACAGGGGTTTCTCAGATACGCAGTATTTT
clone size: NA; J gene: TRBJ1-3; V gene: TRBV6-5; D gene: TRBD1; CDR3 protein: CASSPRTGTGNTIYF; CDR3 DNA: TGTGCCAGCAGTCCCCGGACAGGGACGGGAAACACCATATATTTT
clone size: NA; J gene: TRBJ2-2; V gene: TRBV5-6; D gene: NA; CDR3 protein: CASSPITSHHNTGELFF; CDR3 DNA: TGTGCCAGCAGCCCAATAACTAGTCACCATAACACCGGGGAGCTGTTTTTT
clone size: NA; J gene: TRBJ1-6; V gene: TRBV5-4; D gene: TRBD1; CDR3 protein: CASSFGTGLNSPLHF; CDR3 DNA: TGTGCCAGCAGCTTCGGGACAGGTCTTAATTCACCCCTCCACTTT
clone size: NA; J gene: TRBJ2-5; V gene: TRBV7-9; D gene: NA; CDR3 protein: CASSPTRRSYQETQYF; CDR3 DNA: TGTGCCAGCAGCCCGACGAGGCGGAGTTACCAAGAGACCCAGTACTTC
clone size: NA; J gene: TRBJ2-1; V gene: TRBV5-1; D gene: TRBD1; CDR3 protein: CASSSGTGGNEQFF; CDR3 DNA: TGCGCCAGCAGCTCCGGGACAGGGGGCAATGAGCAGTTCTTC
clone size: NA; J gene: TRBJ1-3; V gene: TRBV7-9; D gene: NA; CDR3 protein: CASSRGRVVLGNTIYF; CDR3 DNA: TGTGCCAGCAGCCGAGGGAGGGTTGTCCTTGGAAACACCATATATTTT
clone size: once; J gene: TRBJ2-1; V gene: TRBV27; D gene: NA; CDR3 protein: CASGRTGEDEQFF; CDR3 DNA: TGTGCCAGCGGTCGAACAGGGGAGGATGAGCAGTTCTTC
clone size: NA; J gene: TRBJ2-7; V gene: TRBV10-2; D gene: TRBD1; CDR3 protein: CASRTGTGIEQYF; CDR3 DNA: TGCGCCAGCAGAACCGGGACAGGGATCGAGCAGTACTTC
clone size: NA; J gene: TRBJ2-2; V gene: TRBV4-1; D gene: TRBD1; CDR3 protein: CASSQDRGSTGELFF; CDR3 DNA: TGCGCCAGCAGCCAAGACAGGGGGAGCACCGGGGAGCTGTTTTTT
clone size: NA; J gene: TRBJ1-4; V gene: TRBV6-1; D gene: NA; CDR3 protein: CASRGTMVEMVFF; CDR3 DNA: TGTGCCAGCCGAGGGACAATGGTAGAAATGGTGTTTTTT
clone size: NA; J gene: TRBJ2-5; V gene: TRBV30; D gene: TRBD2; CDR3 protein: CAWGRGGQGQETQYF; CDR3 DNA: TGTGCCTGGGGGCGGGGGGGCCAAGGCCAAGAGACCCAGTACTTC
clone size: NA; J gene: TRBJ2-1; V gene: TRBV27; D gene: NA; CDR3 protein: CASSFRQWHEQFF; CDR3 DNA: TGTGCCAGCAGTTTTCGCCAATGGCATGAGCAGTTCTTC
clone size: NA; J gene: TRBJ2-7; V gene: TRBV11-2; D gene: NA; CDR3 protein: CASSPWTGLGDEQYF; CDR3 DNA: TGTGCCAGCAGCCCCTGGACGGGCCTAGGGGACGAGCAGTACTTC
clone size: once; J gene: TRBJ2-7; V gene: TRBV10-1; D gene: TRBD1; CDR3 protein: CASSEGAGGTRTYEQYF; CDR3 DNA: TGCGCCAGCAGTGAGGGCGCAGGGGGAACGAGGACCTACGAGCAGTACTTC
clone size: NA; J gene: TRBJ1-1; V gene: TRBV6-1; D gene: TRBD1; CDR3 protein: CASSEGQGAGETEAFF; CDR3 DNA: TGTGCCAGCAGTGAAGGACAGGGGGCGGGTGAGACTGAAGCTTTCTTT
clone size: NA; J gene: TRBJ1-6; V gene: TRBV7-9; D gene: NA; CDR3 protein: CASSLGGEGRSPLHF; CDR3 DNA: TGTGCCAGCAGCTTAGGGGGGGAAGGTCGATCACCCCTCCACTTT
clone size: NA; J gene: TRBJ1-1; V gene: TRBV6-5; D gene: NA; CDR3 protein: CASSREPRITEAFF; CDR3 DNA: TGTGCCAGCAGCCGGGAGCCCAGAATCACTGAAGCTTTCTTT